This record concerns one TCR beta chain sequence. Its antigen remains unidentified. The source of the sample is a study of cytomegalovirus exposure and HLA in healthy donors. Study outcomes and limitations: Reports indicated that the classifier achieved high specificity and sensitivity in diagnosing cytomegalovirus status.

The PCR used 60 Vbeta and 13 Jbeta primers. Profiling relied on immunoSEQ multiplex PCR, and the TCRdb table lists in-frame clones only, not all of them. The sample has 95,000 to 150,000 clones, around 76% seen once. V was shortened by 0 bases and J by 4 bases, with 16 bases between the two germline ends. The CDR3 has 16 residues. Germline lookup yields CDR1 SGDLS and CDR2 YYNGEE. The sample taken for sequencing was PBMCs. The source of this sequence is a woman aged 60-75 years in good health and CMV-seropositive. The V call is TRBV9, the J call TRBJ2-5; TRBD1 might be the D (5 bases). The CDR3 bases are TGTGCCAGCAGCGTAGGGGGCGGCGGCCTAAGAGAGACCCAGTACTTC. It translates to CASSVGGGGLRETQYF.